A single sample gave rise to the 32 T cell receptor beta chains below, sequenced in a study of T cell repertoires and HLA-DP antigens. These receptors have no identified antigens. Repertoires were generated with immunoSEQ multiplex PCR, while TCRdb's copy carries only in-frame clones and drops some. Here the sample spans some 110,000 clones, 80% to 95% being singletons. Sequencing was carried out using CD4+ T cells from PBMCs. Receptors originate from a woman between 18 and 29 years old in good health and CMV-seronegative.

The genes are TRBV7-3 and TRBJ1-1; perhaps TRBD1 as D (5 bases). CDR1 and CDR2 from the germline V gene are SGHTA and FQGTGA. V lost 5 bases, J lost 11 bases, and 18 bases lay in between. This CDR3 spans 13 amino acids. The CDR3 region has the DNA TGTGCCAGCAGCCTCACCCCAGGGTTATCTGCTTTCTTT. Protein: CASSLTPGLSAFF.

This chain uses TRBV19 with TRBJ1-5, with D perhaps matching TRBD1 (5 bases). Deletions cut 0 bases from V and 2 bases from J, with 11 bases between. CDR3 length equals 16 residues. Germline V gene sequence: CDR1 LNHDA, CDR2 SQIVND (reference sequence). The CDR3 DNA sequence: TGTGCCAGTAGTATAGATCCCACAGGCCGCAATCAGCCCCAGCATTTT. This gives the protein CASSIDPTGRNQPQHF.

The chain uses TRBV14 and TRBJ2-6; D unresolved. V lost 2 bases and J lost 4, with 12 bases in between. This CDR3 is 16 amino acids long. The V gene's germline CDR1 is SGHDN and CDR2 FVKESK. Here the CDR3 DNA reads TGTGCCAGCAGCCAACACCAGGTCAGGGGGGCCAACGTCCTGACTTTC. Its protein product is CASSQHQVRGANVLTF.

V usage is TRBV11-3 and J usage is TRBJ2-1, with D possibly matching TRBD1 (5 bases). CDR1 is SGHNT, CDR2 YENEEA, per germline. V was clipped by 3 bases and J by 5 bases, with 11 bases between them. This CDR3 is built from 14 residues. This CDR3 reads CASSFRQNNNEQFF. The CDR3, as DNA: TGTGCCAGCAGCTTTAGACAGAACAACAATGAGCAGTTCTTC.

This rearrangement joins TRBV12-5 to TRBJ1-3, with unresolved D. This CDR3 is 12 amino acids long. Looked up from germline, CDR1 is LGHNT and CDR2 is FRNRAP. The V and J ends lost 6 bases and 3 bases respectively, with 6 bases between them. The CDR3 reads CASGPIGNTIYF. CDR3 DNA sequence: TGTGCTAGTGGCCCGATTGGAAACACCATATATTTT.

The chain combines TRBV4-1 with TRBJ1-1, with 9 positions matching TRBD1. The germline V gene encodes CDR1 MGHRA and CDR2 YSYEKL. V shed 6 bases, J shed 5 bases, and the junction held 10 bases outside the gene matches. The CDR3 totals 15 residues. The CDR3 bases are TGCGCCAGCAGACATCCGGGACAGGGAGGAACTGAAGCTTTCTTT. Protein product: CASRHPGQGGTEAFF.

As DNA, the CDR3 is TGCGCCAGCAGCTTGACCAGGGGGCGCGGGGGCACTGAAGCTTTCTTT. Protein: CASSLTRGRGGTEAFF. The chain combines TRBV5-1 with TRBJ1-1, with 8 bases that match TRBD1. Germline values: CDR1 SGHRS, CDR2 YFSETQ. The CDR3 contains 16 residues. The V segment lost 1 base and the J segment 4 bases; nucleotides outside the gene matches: 9.

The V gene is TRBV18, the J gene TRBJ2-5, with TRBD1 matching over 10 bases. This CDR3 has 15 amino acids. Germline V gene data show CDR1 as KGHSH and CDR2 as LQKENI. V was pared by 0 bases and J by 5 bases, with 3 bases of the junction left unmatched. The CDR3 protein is CASSPPGQGLETQYF. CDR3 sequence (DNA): TGTGCCAGCTCACCACCGGGACAGGGGCTGGAGACCCAGTACTTC.

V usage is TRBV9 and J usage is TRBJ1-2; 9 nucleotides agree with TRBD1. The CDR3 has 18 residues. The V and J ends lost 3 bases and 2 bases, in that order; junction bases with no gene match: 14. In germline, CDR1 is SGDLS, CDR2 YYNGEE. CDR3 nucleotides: TGTGCCAGCAGCGCACTAGCCCGGGACAGGGTGTGGAACTATGGCTACACCTTC. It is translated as CASSALARDRVWNYGYTF.

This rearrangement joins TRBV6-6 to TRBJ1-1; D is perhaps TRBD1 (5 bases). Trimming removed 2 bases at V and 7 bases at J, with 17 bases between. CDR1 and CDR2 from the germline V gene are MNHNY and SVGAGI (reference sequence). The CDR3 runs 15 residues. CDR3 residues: CASSYEGLETIEAFF. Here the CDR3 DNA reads TGTGCCAGCAGTTACGAGGGGTTGGAAACAATTGAAGCTTTCTTT.

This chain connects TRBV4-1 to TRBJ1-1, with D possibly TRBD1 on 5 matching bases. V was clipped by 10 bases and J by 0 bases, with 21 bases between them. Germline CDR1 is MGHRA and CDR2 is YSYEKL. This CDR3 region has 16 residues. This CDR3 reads CATSVGTGAMNTEAFF. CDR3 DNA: TGCGCCACCTCAGTGGGGACGGGAGCCATGAACACTGAAGCTTTCTTT.

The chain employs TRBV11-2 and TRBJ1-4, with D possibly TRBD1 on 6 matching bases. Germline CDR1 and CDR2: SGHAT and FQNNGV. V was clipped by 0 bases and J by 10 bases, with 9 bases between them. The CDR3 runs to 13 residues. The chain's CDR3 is CASSLETRGKLFF. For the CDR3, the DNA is TGTGCCAGCAGCTTAGAGACCAGGGGAAAACTGTTTTTT.

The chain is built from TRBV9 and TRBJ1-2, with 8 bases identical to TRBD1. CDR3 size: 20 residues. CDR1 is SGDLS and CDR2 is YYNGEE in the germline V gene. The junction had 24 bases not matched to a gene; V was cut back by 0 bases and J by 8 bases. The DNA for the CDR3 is TGTGCCAGCAGCGTAGGGCCCCCAGCCAGGGGGCGTGGGGAATATCGAGGCTACACCTTC. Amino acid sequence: CASSVGPPARGRGEYRGYTF.

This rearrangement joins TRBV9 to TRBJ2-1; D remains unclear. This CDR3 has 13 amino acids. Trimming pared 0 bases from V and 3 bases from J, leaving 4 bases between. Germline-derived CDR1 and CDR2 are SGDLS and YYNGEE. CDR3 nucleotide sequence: TGTGCCAGCAGCGTAGACTTCTACAATGAGCAGTTCTTC. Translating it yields CASSVDFYNEQFF.

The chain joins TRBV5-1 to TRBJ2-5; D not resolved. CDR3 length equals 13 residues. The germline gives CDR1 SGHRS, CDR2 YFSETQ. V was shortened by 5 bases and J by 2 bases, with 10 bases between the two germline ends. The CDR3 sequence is CASSPRMQETQYF. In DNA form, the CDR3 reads TGCGCCAGCAGTCCTAGGATGCAAGAGACCCAGTACTTC. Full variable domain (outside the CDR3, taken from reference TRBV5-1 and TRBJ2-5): KAGVTQTPRYLIKTRGQQVTLSCSPISGHRSVSWYQQTPGQGLQFLFEYFSETQRNKGNFPGRFSGRQFSNSRSEMNVSTLELGDSALYLCASSPRMQETQYFGPGTRLLVL.

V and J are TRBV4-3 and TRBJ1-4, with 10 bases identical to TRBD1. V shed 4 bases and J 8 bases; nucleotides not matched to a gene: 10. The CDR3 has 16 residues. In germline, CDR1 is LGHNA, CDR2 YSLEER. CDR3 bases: TGCGCCAGCAGCCGGGGACAGGGGATAGTCGGGGAAAAACTGTTTTTT. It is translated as CASSRGQGIVGEKLFF.

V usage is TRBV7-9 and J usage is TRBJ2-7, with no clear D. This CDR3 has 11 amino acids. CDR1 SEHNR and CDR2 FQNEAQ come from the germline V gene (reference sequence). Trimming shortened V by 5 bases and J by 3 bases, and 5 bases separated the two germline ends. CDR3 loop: CASSRLYEQYF. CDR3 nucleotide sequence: TGTGCCAGCAGCCGTCTCTACGAGCAGTACTTC.

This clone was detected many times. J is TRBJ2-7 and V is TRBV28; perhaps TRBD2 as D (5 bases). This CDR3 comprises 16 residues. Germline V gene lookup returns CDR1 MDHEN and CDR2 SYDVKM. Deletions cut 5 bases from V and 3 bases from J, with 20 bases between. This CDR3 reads CASSPTPGFGLYEQYV. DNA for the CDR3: TGTGCCAGCAGTCCTACCCCGGGATTTGGCCTCTACGAGCAGTACGTC.

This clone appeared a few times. CDR3 sequence: CASSMARYSNQPQHF. Written as DNA, the CDR3 is TGTGCCAGTAGTATGGCAAGGTATAGCAATCAGCCCCAGCATTTT. The rearrangement uses TRBV19 and TRBJ1-5; D remains unclear. The V end lost 3 bases, the J end lost 0 bases, and 9 bases lay between the germline ends. The CDR3 is 15 residues long. Germline CDR1 reads LNHDA; CDR2 reads SQIVND (reference sequence).

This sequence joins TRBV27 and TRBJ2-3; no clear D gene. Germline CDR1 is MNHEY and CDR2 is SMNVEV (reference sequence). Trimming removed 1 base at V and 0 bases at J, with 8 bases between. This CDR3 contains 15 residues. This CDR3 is CASSLYPESTDTQYF. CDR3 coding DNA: TGTGCCAGCAGTTTATATCCAGAAAGCACAGATACGCAGTATTTT.

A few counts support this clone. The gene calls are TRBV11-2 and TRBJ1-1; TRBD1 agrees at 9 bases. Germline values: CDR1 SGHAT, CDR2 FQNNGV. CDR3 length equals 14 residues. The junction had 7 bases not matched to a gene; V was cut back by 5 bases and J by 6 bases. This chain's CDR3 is CASSLGTGLAEAFF. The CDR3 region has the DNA TGTGCCAGCAGCCTGGGGACAGGGTTGGCTGAAGCTTTCTTT.

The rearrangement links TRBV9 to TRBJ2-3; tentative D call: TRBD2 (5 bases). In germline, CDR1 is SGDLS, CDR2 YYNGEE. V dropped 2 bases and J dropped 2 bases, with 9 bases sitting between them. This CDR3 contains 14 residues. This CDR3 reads CASSVRGFTDTQYF. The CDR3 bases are TGTGCCAGCAGCGTCCGCGGGTTCACAGATACGCAGTATTTT. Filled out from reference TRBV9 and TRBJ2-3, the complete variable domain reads DSGVTQTPKHLITATGQRVTLRCSPRSGDLSVYWYQQSLDQGLQFLIQYYNGEERAKGNILERFSAQQFPDLHSELNLSSLELGDSALYFCASSVRGFTDTQYFGPGTRLTVL.

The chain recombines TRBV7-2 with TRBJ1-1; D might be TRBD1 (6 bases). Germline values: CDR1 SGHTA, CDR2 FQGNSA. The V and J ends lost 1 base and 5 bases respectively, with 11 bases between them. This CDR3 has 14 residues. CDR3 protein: CASSLVQGRTEAFF. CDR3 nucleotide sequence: TGTGCCAGCAGCTTAGTCCAGGGGAGGACTGAAGCTTTCTTT.

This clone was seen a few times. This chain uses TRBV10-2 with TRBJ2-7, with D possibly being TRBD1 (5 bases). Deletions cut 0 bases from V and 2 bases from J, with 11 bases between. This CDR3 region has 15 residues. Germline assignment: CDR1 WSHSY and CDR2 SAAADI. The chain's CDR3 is CASSESDTGTYEQYF. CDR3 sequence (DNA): TGCGCCAGCAGTGAGTCGGACACTGGGACCTACGAGCAGTACTTC.

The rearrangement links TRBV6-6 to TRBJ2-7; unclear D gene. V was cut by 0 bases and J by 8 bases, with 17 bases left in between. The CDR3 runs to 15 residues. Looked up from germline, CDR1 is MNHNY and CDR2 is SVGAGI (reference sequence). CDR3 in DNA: TGTGCCAGCAGTTACTCGAGTCTCCCCCCAAGAAAGCAGTACTTC. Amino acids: CASSYSSLPPRKQYF.

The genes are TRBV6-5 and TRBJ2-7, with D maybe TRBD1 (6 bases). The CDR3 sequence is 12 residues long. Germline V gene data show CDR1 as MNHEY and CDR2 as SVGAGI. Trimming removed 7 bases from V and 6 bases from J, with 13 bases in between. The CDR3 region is CASTSGVSEQYF. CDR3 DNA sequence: TGTGCCAGCACCTCAGGGGTTTCCGAGCAGTACTTC.

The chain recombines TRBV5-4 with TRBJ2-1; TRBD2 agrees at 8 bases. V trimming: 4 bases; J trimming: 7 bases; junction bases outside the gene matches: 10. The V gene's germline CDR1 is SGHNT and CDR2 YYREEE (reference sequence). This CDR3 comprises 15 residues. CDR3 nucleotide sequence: TGTGCCAGCAGCATCCCGGGAGGGCGGGGGAATGAGCAGTTCTTC. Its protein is CASSIPGGRGNEQFF.

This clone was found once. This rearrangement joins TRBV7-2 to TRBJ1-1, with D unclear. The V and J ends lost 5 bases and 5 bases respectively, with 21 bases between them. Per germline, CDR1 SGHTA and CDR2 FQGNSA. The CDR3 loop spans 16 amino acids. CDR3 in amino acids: CASSPSGSRRTTEAFF. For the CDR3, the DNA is TGTGCCAGCAGCCCCTCGGGGAGTCGTCGGACGACTGAAGCTTTCTTT.

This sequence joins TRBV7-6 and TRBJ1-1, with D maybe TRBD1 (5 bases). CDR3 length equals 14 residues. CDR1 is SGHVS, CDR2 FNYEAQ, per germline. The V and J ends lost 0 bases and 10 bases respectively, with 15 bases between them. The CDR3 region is CASSLARQGLPAFF. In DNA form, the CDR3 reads TGTGCCAGCAGCTTAGCGCGGCAGGGCCTGCCAGCTTTCTTT.

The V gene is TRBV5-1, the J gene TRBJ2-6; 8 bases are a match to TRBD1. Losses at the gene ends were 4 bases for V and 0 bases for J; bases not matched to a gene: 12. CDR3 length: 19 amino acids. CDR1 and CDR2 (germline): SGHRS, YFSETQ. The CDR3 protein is CASSGLAGGSLSGANVLTF. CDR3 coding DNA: TGCGCCAGCAGCGGACTTGCAGGGGGCTCCCTCTCTGGGGCCAACGTCCTGACTTTC.

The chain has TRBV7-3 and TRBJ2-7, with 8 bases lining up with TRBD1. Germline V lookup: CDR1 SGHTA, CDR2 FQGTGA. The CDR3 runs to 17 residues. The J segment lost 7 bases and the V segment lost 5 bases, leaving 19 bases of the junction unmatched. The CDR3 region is CASSLGAGGKTPGEQYV. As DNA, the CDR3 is TGTGCCAGCAGCCTAGGGGCAGGGGGCAAAACTCCGGGTGAGCAGTACGTC.

The DNA of the CDR3 is TGTGCCAGCTCCCTCGGACTAGCGGAGGGTTACGAGCAGTACGTC. Encoded protein: CASSLGLAEGYEQYV. The chain joins TRBV18 to TRBJ2-7; TRBD2 aligns across 10 bases. This CDR3 has 15 amino acids. The junction had 9 bases not matched to a gene; V was cut back by 6 bases and J by 4 bases. Germline V lookup: CDR1 KGHSH, CDR2 LQKENI.